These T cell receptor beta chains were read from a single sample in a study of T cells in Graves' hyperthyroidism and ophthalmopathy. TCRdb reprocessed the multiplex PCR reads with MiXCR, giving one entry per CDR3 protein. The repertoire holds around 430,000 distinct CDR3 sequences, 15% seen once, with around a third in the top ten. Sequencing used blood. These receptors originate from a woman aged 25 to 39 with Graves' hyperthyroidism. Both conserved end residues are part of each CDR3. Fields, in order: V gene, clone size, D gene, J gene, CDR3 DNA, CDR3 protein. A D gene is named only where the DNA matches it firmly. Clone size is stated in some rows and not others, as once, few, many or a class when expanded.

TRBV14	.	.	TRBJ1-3	TGTGCCAGCAGCCAAGTCGGGGGGTCTGGAAACACCATATATTTT	CASSQVGGSGNTIYF
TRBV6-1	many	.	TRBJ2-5	TGTGCCAGCAGAGACGCGGGGTTCCCGGAGACCCAGTACTTC	CASRDAGFPETQYF
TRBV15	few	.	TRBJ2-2	TGTGCCACCAGCAGAGCCGGTAAAAAGAACACCGGGGAGCTGTTTTTT	CATSRAGKKNTGELFF
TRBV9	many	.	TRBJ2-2	TGTGCCAGCGGCCGCAACACCGGGGAGCTGTTTTTT	CASGRNTGELFF
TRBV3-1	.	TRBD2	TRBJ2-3	TGTGCCAGCAGCCCCAAGCGGGAGAGCACAGATACGCAGTATTTT	CASSPKRESTDTQYF
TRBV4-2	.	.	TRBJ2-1	TGTGCCAGCAGCCAAGATCGGTCCAGTGAGCAGTTCTTC	CASSQDRSSEQFF
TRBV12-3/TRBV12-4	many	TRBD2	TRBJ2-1	TGTGCCAGCAGTTTATTCAGCGGGAGAGCGGATGAGCAGTTCTTC	CASSLFSGRADEQFF
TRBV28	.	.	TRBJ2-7	TGTGCCAGCAGTGAATCGGGCAGTCTCACCGAGCAGTACTTC	CASSESGSLTEQYF
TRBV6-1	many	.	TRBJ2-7	TGTGCCAGCAGTCCCCGGGACATCGCCTACGAGCAGTACTTC	CASSPRDIAYEQYF
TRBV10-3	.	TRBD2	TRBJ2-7	TGTGCCATCAGTGAGTCGGGGAGGGCGGATTACGAGCAGTACTTC	CAISESGRADYEQYF
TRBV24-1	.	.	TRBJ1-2	TGTGCCACCAGTGATCCCGTAAGCGGCTACACCTTC	CATSDPVSGYTF
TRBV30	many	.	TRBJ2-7	TGTGCCTACGGGCAAAACTACGAGCAGTACTTC	CAYGQNYEQYF
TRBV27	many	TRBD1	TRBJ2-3	TGTGCCAGCAGCCCCGGGACAGGGTGGACGGATACGCAGTATTTT	CASSPGTGWTDTQYF
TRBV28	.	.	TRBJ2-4	TGTGCCAGCAGTTTCGGGGGTACCAAAAACATTCAGTACTTC	CASSFGGTKNIQYF
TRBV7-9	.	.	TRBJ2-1	TGTGCCAGCAGCTGGGACTCTACCTACAATGAGCAGTTCTTC	CASSWDSTYNEQFF
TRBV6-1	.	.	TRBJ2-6	TGTGCCAGCAGTGAGACCAGCTCTGGGGCCAACGTCCTGACTTTC	CASSETSSGANVLTF
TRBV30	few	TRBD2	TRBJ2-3	TGTGCCTGGAGTGGGACTAGCGGGCCCGACACAGATACGCAGTATTTT	CAWSGTSGPDTDTQYF
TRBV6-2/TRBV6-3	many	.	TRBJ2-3	TGTGCCAGCACAACTACAGTTAGCACAGATACGCAGTATTTT	CASTTTVSTDTQYF
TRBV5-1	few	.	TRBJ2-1	TGCGCCAGCAGCTTCGAGGATTCCTACAATGAGCAGTTCTTC	CASSFEDSYNEQFF
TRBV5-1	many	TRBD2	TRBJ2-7	TGCGCCAGCAGCGCGGGACTAGCGGGTTCTGGCGAGCAGTACTTC	CASSAGLAGSGEQYF
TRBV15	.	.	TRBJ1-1	TGTGCCACCAGCGGGGACCCCAGGGACGGCACTGAAGCTTTCTTT	CATSGDPRDGTEAFF
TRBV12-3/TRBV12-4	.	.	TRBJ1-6	TGTGCCAGCACATCAACCCCAGGGGCTAATTCACCCCTCCACTTT	CASTSTPGANSPLHF
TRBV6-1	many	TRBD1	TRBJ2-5	TGTGCCAGCAGTGCTTGGACAGGGCGCACGCAAGAGACCCAGTACTTC	CASSAWTGRTQETQYF
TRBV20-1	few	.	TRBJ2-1	TGCAGTGCTAGAGATCCCGGCCGGGGGTCCTACAATGAGCAGTTCTTC	CSARDPGRGSYNEQFF
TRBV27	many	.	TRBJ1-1	TGTGCCAGCAGTTTGGTCATGACAGTCAGGAACACTGAAGCTTTCTTT	CASSLVMTVRNTEAFF